This entry describes one T cell receptor beta chain. Antigen: not known. Looked up from germline, CDR1 is SGHVS and CDR2 is FQNEAQ. The length of the CDR3 is 16 residues. Deletions cut 0 bases from V and 2 bases from J, with 12 bases between. These data originate in a study of spatial heterogeneity in lung cancer. Overall study results and limits: Higher tumor mutation counts went along with higher counts of expanded intratumoral alpha and beta TCRs.

TCRdb independently ran MiXCR on the 5' RACE reads; one entry per CDR3 protein. The data hold roughly 800 distinct CDR3 sequences, with around 30% observed a single time. Time point meaning: sample taken at primary tumor resection. V gene TRBV7-8 combines with J gene TRBJ2-3; the D gene is possibly TRBD2 (5 bases). The TCR comes from a male donor with early-stage non-small cell lung cancer. Sequences were derived from lung tumor tissue, sampled at surgery. CDR3 region: CASSLAPSSYTDTQYF. CDR3 nucleotide sequence: TGTGCCAGCAGCTTAGCCCCTAGCAGTTACACAGATACGCAGTATTTT.